Each of the 9 T cell receptor beta chains below was sequenced from the same sample in a study of T cell changes during pregnancy in multiple sclerosis. Assay used: immunoSEQ multiplex PCR; TCRdb lists only in-frame clones, some missing. The sample yields roughly 75,000 clones, 70% to 90% seen once. The sequencing used peripheral blood, collected before pregnancy. All receptors come from a female donor with multiple sclerosis, enrolled in a pregnancy study.

The count of this clone is one. The CDR3 nucleotides read TGCAGTGTTCTTCGGGGTTACGAGCAGTACTTC. The encoded protein is CSVLRGYEQYF. This sequence joins TRBV20-1 and TRBJ2-7, with a weak D call TRBD2 (5 bases). The CDR3 is 11 residues long. Germline assignment: CDR1 DFQATT and CDR2 SNEGSKA (reference sequence). V was cut by 7 bases and J by 4 bases, with 11 bases left in between.

This chain uses TRBV7-9 with TRBJ2-2; D is perhaps TRBD2 (6 bases). Germline V gives CDR1 SEHNR, CDR2 FQNEAQ (reference sequence). With 8 bases removed from V and 5 bases from J, the gap between germline ends came to 9 bases. The CDR3 runs to 12 residues. For the CDR3, the DNA is TGTGCCAGCCCAGGAGGGACCGGGGAGCTGTTTTTT. Translation: CASPGGTGELFF.

In this sample, this clone turned up once. V and J are TRBV7-3 and TRBJ1-4, with a possible D match to TRBD1 (6 bases). This CDR3 contains 19 residues. CDR1 is SGHTA, CDR2 FQGTGA, per germline. Deletions cut 4 bases from V and 8 bases from J, with 29 bases between. CDR3 region: CASSSYPASMGAAWEKLFF. CDR3 nucleotides: TGTGCCAGCAGCTCCTACCCAGCGTCGATGGGGGCGGCTTGGGAAAAACTGTTTTTT. The full variable domain, rest sourced from reference TRBV7-3 and TRBJ1-4, is GAGVSQTPSNKVTEKGKYVELRCDPISGHTALYWYRQSLGQGPEFLIYFQGTGAADDSGLPNDRFFAVRPEGSVSTLKIQRTERGDSAVYLCASSSYPASMGAAWEKLFFGSGTQLSVL.

A few counts support this clone. V is TRBV30 and J is TRBJ1-1; D gene unclear. The CDR3 has 12 residues. V lost 1 base to trimming and J lost 6 bases, with 9 bases between them. Germline V gene sequence: CDR1 GTSNPN, CDR2 SVGIG (reference sequence). CDR3 amino acids: CAWSGGLSEAFF. The CDR3 coding sequence is TGTGCCTGGAGTGGAGGGTTGTCTGAAGCTTTCTTT. The full variable domain, completed using reference TRBV30 and TRBJ1-1, is SQTIHQWPATLVQPVGSPLSLECTVEGTSNPNLYWYRQAAGRGLQLLFYSVGIGQISSEVPQNLSASRPQDRQFILSSKKLLLSDSGFYLCAWSGGLSEAFFGQGTRLTVV.

The chain combines TRBV9 with TRBJ1-1; the D gene is possibly TRBD1 (6 bases). The V gene lost 6 bases and the J gene lost 0 bases, with 15 bases spanning the gap. Per germline, CDR1 SGDLS and CDR2 YYNGEE. The CDR3 spans 15 residues. The CDR3 region is CASTLGGAVNTEAFF. As DNA, the CDR3 is TGTGCCAGCACCCTCGGGGGGGCAGTGAACACTGAAGCTTTCTTT.

This sequence joins TRBV7-2 and TRBJ1-2; 8 bases agree with TRBD1. CDR3 length equals 16 residues. V dropped 0 bases and J dropped 0; count of bases not matched to a gene: 3. Germline CDR1 and CDR2: SGHTA and FQGNSA. CDR3 residues: CASSLAGTGANYGYTF. DNA of the CDR3: TGTGCCAGCAGCTTAGCCGGGACAGGAGCTAACTATGGCTACACCTTC.

The chain uses TRBV7-9 and TRBJ1-2, with no clear D. Germline loops: CDR1 SEHNR, CDR2 FQNEAQ (reference sequence). Trimming pared 5 bases from V and 4 bases from J, leaving 11 bases between. This CDR3 contains 13 residues. CDR3 nucleotides: TGTGCCAGCAGCCTCGACGGGAGCTATGGCTACACCTTC. Its translation: CASSLDGSYGYTF.

This clone appeared a few times. This chain links TRBV9 with TRBJ1-1; unclear D gene. The CDR3 spans 13 residues. V lost 0 bases to trimming and J lost 1 base, with 4 bases between them. CDR1 is SGDLS, CDR2 YYNGEE, per germline. CDR3 residues: CASSVEPNTEAFF. DNA for the CDR3: TGTGCCAGCAGCGTAGAGCCGAACACTGAAGCTTTCTTT. The full variable domain, with the rest looked up from reference TRBV9 and TRBJ1-1, is DSGVTQTPKHLITATGQRVTLRCSPRSGDLSVYWYQQSLDQGLQFLIQYYNGEERAKGNILERFSAQQFPDLHSELNLSSLELGDSALYFCASSVEPNTEAFFGQGTRLTVV.

The chain is built from TRBV10-3 and TRBJ1-2; D remains unclear. Looked up from germline, CDR1 is ENHRY and CDR2 is SYGVKD. Between the trimmed V and J ends, which lost 3 bases and 3 bases, there was a span of 8 bases. The CDR3 runs 13 residues. CDR3 nucleotides: TGTGCCATCAGTGACCCCCGGGACTATGGCTACACCTTC. Amino acid sequence: CAISDPRDYGYTF.